These 30 T cell receptor beta chains were all obtained from the same sample, sequenced in a study of blood T cell repertoires in COVID-19. Sequenced by immunoSEQ multiplex PCR; TCRdb stores in-frame clones only, minus some. The table shows roughly 55,000 clones, with more than 70% occurring only once. The sample comprised peripheral blood. The receptors shown here come from a man between 60 and 75 years old with active or convalescent COVID-19.

The rearrangement uses TRBV10-1 and TRBJ1-2, with D maybe TRBD1 (5 bases). Per germline, CDR1 WNHNN and CDR2 SYGVQD (reference sequence). The length of the CDR3 is 15 residues. Trimming took off 2 bases at V and 1 base at J, with 11 bases between the two ends. The CDR3 region is CASSEVPRVNYGYTF. The DNA of the CDR3 is TGCGCCAGCAGTGAGGTCCCCAGGGTTAACTATGGCTACACCTTC.

This clone was found once. The V call is TRBV6-6, the J call TRBJ1-1, with 9 bases identical to TRBD1. The CDR3 is made up of 12 amino acids. In germline, CDR1 is MNHNY, CDR2 SVGAGI (reference sequence). V trimming: 7 bases; J trimming: 10 bases; junction bases outside the gene matches: 7. The CDR3 sequence is CASTPGTGRAFF. CDR3 DNA sequence: TGTGCCAGCACCCCCGGGACAGGGAGAGCTTTCTTT.

The chain employs TRBV2 and TRBJ1-5; no clear D gene. The V end was cut by 7 bases, the J end by 3 bases, with 16 bases between. The germline gives CDR1 SNHLY, CDR2 FYNNEI. The CDR3 has 15 amino acids. CDR3 nucleotides: TGTGCCAGCAATCTGATGGCAGGCATCAATCAGCCCCAGCATTTT. This encodes CASNLMAGINQPQHF. Combining the CDR3 with reference TRBV2 and TRBJ1-5 gives the whole variable domain EPEVTQTPSHQVTQMGQEVILRCVPISNHLYFYWYRQILGQKVEFLVSFYNNEISEKSEIFDDQFSVERPDGSNFTLKIRSTKLEDSAMYFCASNLMAGINQPQHFGDGTRLSIL.

The chain couples TRBV7-9 to TRBJ1-5; 7 bases agree with TRBD1. V dropped 2 bases and J dropped 4; count of bases not matched to a gene: 8. CDR1 SEHNR and CDR2 FQNEAQ come from the germline V gene (reference sequence). This CDR3 has 16 residues. CDR3 protein: CASSLYTGVENQPQHF. As DNA, the CDR3 is TGTGCCAGCAGCTTATATACAGGGGTTGAGAATCAGCCCCAGCATTTT.

The chain has TRBV7-8 and TRBJ2-2; D gene uncertain. The ends were cut back, 2 bases at V and 2 bases at J, with 6 bases in the middle. Per germline, CDR1 SGHVS and CDR2 FQNEAQ. This CDR3 is 14 amino acids long. The CDR3 sequence: CASSLTENTGELFF. The CDR3 DNA reads as TGTGCCAGCAGCTTAACAGAAAACACCGGGGAGCTGTTTTTT.

J is TRBJ1-6 and V is TRBV6-5, with a weak D call TRBD1 (5 bases). CDR1 and CDR2 (germline): MNHEY, SVGAGI. V gave up 6 bases and J gave up 5 bases, with 8 bases separating them. The CDR3 has 13 residues. The CDR3 loop is CASRPTDNSPLHF. As DNA, the CDR3 is TGTGCCAGCAGACCGACAGATAATTCACCCCTCCACTTT.

V is TRBV25-1 and J is TRBJ2-7; no clear D. Germline CDR1 is MGHDK and CDR2 is SYGVNS. The germline V and J ends were trimmed by 7 bases and 5 bases, with 9 bases remaining between them. This CDR3 has 11 residues. CDR3: CASKSFDEQYF. The CDR3 DNA reads TGTGCCAGCAAATCGTTTGACGAGCAGTACTTC.

This clone was detected once. The rearrangement uses TRBV30 and TRBJ2-3; 12 bases are a match to TRBD1. Germline V gives CDR1 GTSNPN, CDR2 SVGIG (reference sequence). The CDR3 consists of 15 residues. Trimming removed 5 bases from V and 3 bases from J; junction bases left unmatched: 6. The CDR3 spells CAWGTGGAGTDTQYF. The CDR3 nucleotides are TGTGCCTGGGGGACAGGGGGCGCGGGGACAGATACGCAGTATTTT.

Concerning this clone: Distinct nucleotide sequences in the sample also encode this CDR3. The J gene is TRBJ2-2, the V gene TRBV18; no definite D call. The V end was cut by 6 bases, the J end by 0 bases, with 8 bases between. The CDR3 runs 14 residues. CDR1 is KGHSH and CDR2 is LQKENI in the germline V gene. The CDR3 bases are TGTGCCAGCTCGCCTCGAGCGAACACCGGGGAGCTGTTTTTT. It is translated as CASSPRANTGELFF.

V is TRBV7-9 and J is TRBJ1-5; D may be TRBD1 (5 bases). The germline V gene encodes CDR1 SEHNR and CDR2 FQNEAQ (reference sequence). The V and J ends lost 5 bases and 4 bases respectively, with 15 bases between them. CDR3 length equals 15 residues. This CDR3 reads CASSPWGQANQPQHF. The CDR3 nucleotides read TGTGCCAGCAGCCCCTGGGGCCAGGCGAATCAGCCCCAGCATTTT.

CDR3 residues: CASSLDPNTEAFF. The DNA of the CDR3 is TGTGCCAGCTCTCTAGATCCAAACACTGAAGCTTTCTTT. The rearrangement joins TRBV18 to TRBJ1-1, with unresolved D. Trimming left V 6 bases short and J 2 bases short, with 10 bases between. Germline lookup yields CDR1 KGHSH and CDR2 LQKENI. This CDR3 contains 13 residues.

This chain uses TRBV7-9 with TRBJ1-5; possible D gene TRBD1, 6 bases. This CDR3 is 16 amino acids long. The V and J ends lost 3 bases and 0 bases respectively, with 12 bases between them. Germline CDR1 and CDR2: SEHNR and FQNEAQ (reference sequence). This chain's CDR3 is CASSLAGASSNQPQHF. As DNA, the CDR3 is TGTGCCAGCAGCTTGGCAGGGGCTTCTAGCAATCAGCCCCAGCATTTT. The full variable domain, in which reference TRBV7-9 and TRBJ1-5 provide the parts outside the CDR3, is DTGVSQNPRHKITKRGQNVTFRCDPISEHNRLYWYRQTLGQGPEFLTYFQNEAQLEKSRLLSDRFSAERPKGSFSTLEIQRTEQGDSAMYLCASSLAGASSNQPQHFGDGTRLSIL.

The chain joins TRBV30 to TRBJ1-4, with 8 bases identical to TRBD1. CDR1 and CDR2 (germline): GTSNPN, SVGIG (reference sequence). This CDR3 is 13 amino acids long. The junction had 4 bases not matched to a gene; V was cut back by 5 bases and J by 5 bases. The CDR3 loop is CAWERQGNEKLFF. The CDR3 DNA follows: TGTGCCTGGGAACGACAGGGGAATGAAAAACTGTTTTTT.

This sequence joins TRBV5-1 and TRBJ2-5; 9 positions agree with TRBD2. Germline V lookup: CDR1 SGHRS, CDR2 YFSETQ. CDR3 size: 15 residues. J was trimmed by 2 bases and V by 3 bases; bases with no gene match: 5. The DNA for the CDR3 is TGCGCCAGCAGCTCTAGCGGGGTCCTACAAGAGACCCAGTACTTC. It is translated as CASSSSGVLQETQYF. The whole variable domain, remainder taken from reference TRBV5-1 and TRBJ2-5, is KAGVTQTPRYLIKTRGQQVTLSCSPISGHRSVSWYQQTPGQGLQFLFEYFSETQRNKGNFPGRFSGRQFSNSRSEMNVSTLELGDSALYLCASSSSGVLQETQYFGPGTRLLVL.

The chain links TRBV24-1 to TRBJ2-2; D gene ambiguous. Germline V CDR1 and CDR2: KGHDR, SFDVKD. The CDR3 is 16 residues long. Trimming removed 1 base from V and 1 base from J, with 9 bases in between. CDR3 coding DNA: TGTGCCACCAGTGATTTCCGGAGAGAGAACACCGGGGAGCTGTTTTTT. Translation: CATSDFRRENTGELFF.

V is TRBV27 and J is TRBJ2-1, with 7 bases identical to TRBD2. This CDR3 is built from 11 residues. The V gene end was trimmed by 3 bases and the J gene end by 12 bases; junction bases not matched to a gene: 2. The V gene's germline CDR1 is MNHEY and CDR2 SMNVEV (reference sequence). This chain's CDR3 is CASSFRGVQFF. CDR3 DNA sequence: TGTGCCAGCAGTTTCCGGGGGGTGCAGTTCTTC.

This sequence joins TRBV7-9 and TRBJ2-3; TRBD2 aligns across 9 bases. The germline V gene has CDR1 SEHNR and CDR2 FQNEAQ (reference sequence). This CDR3 is 16 amino acids long. Trimming removed 5 bases from V and 1 base from J; junction bases left unmatched: 7. This chain's CDR3 is CASSPHAGGGTDTQYF. CDR3 sequence (DNA): TGTGCCAGCAGCCCCCACGCGGGAGGGGGCACAGATACGCAGTATTTT.

The gene calls are TRBV9 and TRBJ1-1, with 7 bases aligning to TRBD1. The germline V gene has CDR1 SGDLS and CDR2 YYNGEE. The V and J ends lost 3 bases and 1 base, in that order; junction bases with no gene match: 3. CDR3 size: 14 residues. This chain's CDR3 is CASSARTGNTEAFF. DNA of the CDR3: TGTGCCAGCAGCGCCCGGACAGGGAACACTGAAGCTTTCTTT.

The rearrangement uses TRBV11-2 and TRBJ2-7; 8 nucleotides match TRBD2. Per germline, CDR1 SGHAT and CDR2 FQNNGV. Germline trimming cut 3 bases from V and 7 bases from J; bases unmatched to any gene: 2. The CDR3 length is 12 residues. The CDR3 DNA is TGTGCCAGCAGCTTGGTAGCGGGAGAGCAGTACTTC. The encoded protein is CASSLVAGEQYF.

This rearrangement joins TRBV7-2 to TRBJ1-5; D gene ambiguous. This CDR3 is built from 13 residues. Deletions cut 3 bases from V and 5 bases from J, with 8 bases between. CDR1 SGHTA and CDR2 FQGNSA come from the germline V gene. This CDR3 reads CASSLSMDQPQHF. CDR3 bases: TGTGCCAGCAGCTTGAGTATGGATCAGCCCCAGCATTTT.

The table lists this clone with a count of one. The chain is built from TRBV28 and TRBJ2-5; 9 nucleotides line up with TRBD1. The length of the CDR3 is 16 residues. The germline gives CDR1 MDHEN, CDR2 SYDVKM. Trimming cost V 5 bases and J 5 bases; bases outside gene matches: 12. The CDR3 region is CASSPTGTGSLETQYF. CDR3 DNA sequence: TGTGCCAGCAGTCCAACCGGGACAGGGAGTCTGGAGACCCAGTACTTC.

CDR3: CASSRGIGQGVYEQYF. CDR3 DNA sequence: TGTGCCAGCAGCCGAGGAATTGGACAGGGGGTCTACGAGCAGTACTTC. The genes are TRBV16 and TRBJ2-7; 10 nucleotides line up with TRBD1. This CDR3 is 16 amino acids long. The V and J ends lost 4 bases and 3 bases, in that order; junction bases with no gene match: 9. Germline CDR1 KGHSY, CDR2 FQNENV.

The chain recombines TRBV6-4 with TRBJ2-1; 9 bases agree with TRBD2. Unmatched junction bases numbered 2, after V lost 5 bases and J lost 0 bases. The CDR3 spans 15 residues. Germline CDR1 is MRHNA and CDR2 is SNTAGT. In nucleotides, the CDR3 is TGTGCCAGCAGTTATAGCGGGAGCTCCTACAATGAGCAGTTCTTC. Its protein is CASSYSGSSYNEQFF.

V gene TRBV5-1 combines with J gene TRBJ2-7, with a possible D match to TRBD1 (5 bases). Germline V gene sequence: CDR1 SGHRS, CDR2 YFSETQ. The CDR3 extends over 17 amino acids. Trimming stripped 4 bases from V and 2 bases from J, with 22 bases between. This chain's CDR3 is CASSPAKTLQDPYEQYF. The CDR3 coding sequence is TGCGCCAGCAGCCCAGCAAAAACGTTACAGGATCCCTACGAGCAGTACTTC.

This clone turned up a few times. The chain employs TRBV6-5 and TRBJ1-1; D may be TRBD1 (6 bases). There are 15 residues in the CDR3. Looked up from germline, CDR1 is MNHEY and CDR2 is SVGAGI. V dropped 5 bases and J dropped 5 bases, with 18 bases sitting between them. The CDR3 DNA sequence: TGTGCCAGCAGTAGGGGGGGTGGGATTAGGACTGAAGCTTTCTTT. This gives the protein CASSRGGGIRTEAFF.

This chain connects TRBV18 to TRBJ1-5; TRBD1 matches 8 bases. The V gene's germline CDR1 is KGHSH and CDR2 LQKENI. The V gene end was trimmed by 3 bases and the J gene end by 0 bases; junction bases not matched to a gene: 4. The CDR3 spans 16 residues. CDR3 loop: CASSPDRADSNQPQHF. CDR3 DNA: TGTGCCAGCTCACCGGACAGGGCGGATAGCAATCAGCCCCAGCATTTT.

The V gene is TRBV11-3, the J gene TRBJ2-1, with 9 bases aligning to TRBD2. V lost 0 bases and J lost 0; bases outside the gene matches: 3. Germline loops: CDR1 SGHNT, CDR2 YENEEA. CDR3 length equals 17 residues. Here the CDR3 DNA reads TGTGCCAGCAGCTTAGATAGCGGGAGAGGCTCCTACAATGAGCAGTTCTTC. Translation: CASSLDSGRGSYNEQFF.

V and J are TRBV5-1 and TRBJ2-2; D is perhaps TRBD1 (6 bases). Trimming stripped 0 bases from V and 4 bases from J, with 13 bases between. The CDR3 runs to 16 residues. CDR1 and CDR2 from the germline V gene are SGHRS and YFSETQ. DNA of the CDR3: TGCGCCAGCAGCTTGGGGGGAGTCAGGGGCACCGGGGAGCTGTTTTTT. Amino acid sequence: CASSLGGVRGTGELFF. The complete variable domain, with remaining parts taken from reference TRBV5-1 and TRBJ2-2, reads KAGVTQTPRYLIKTRGQQVTLSCSPISGHRSVSWYQQTPGQGLQFLFEYFSETQRNKGNFPGRFSGRQFSNSRSEMNVSTLELGDSALYLCASSLGGVRGTGELFFGEGSRLTVL.

The sample holds one count of this clone. The genes are TRBV7-2 and TRBJ2-3; D ambiguous. Germline loops: CDR1 SGHTA, CDR2 FQGNSA. The CDR3 totals 15 residues. V lost 5 bases to trimming and J lost 5 bases, with 17 bases between them. The CDR3 region is CASSPQTQLRDTQYF. The CDR3 bases are TGTGCCAGCAGCCCCCAGACTCAATTGAGAGATACGCAGTATTTT.

The gene calls are TRBV6-5 and TRBJ2-5, with TRBD2 as a possible D gene (5 bases). V gave up 5 bases and J gave up 5 bases, with 9 bases separating them. CDR1 is MNHEY, CDR2 SVGAGI, per germline. The CDR3 covers 12 residues. The CDR3 bases are TGTGCCAGCAGTCCGCAGCGGGAGACCCAGTACTTC. The encoded protein is CASSPQRETQYF.